The TCR beta chain under discussion was sequenced for a study of T cells after yellow fever vaccination. General study results and limits: By day 5 rather than day 15, the secondary response had peaked, though it was weaker. Post-booster repertoires contained most primary-vaccination clones again (roughly 97% CD4, around 88% CD8).

This clonotype came up a few times. Its antigen is currently unknown. V lost 1 base and J lost 0, with 7 bases in between. The CDR3 contains 15 residues. CDR1 and CDR2 from the germline V gene are SGHRS and YFSETQ. Universal primer sites and UMIs were introduced during 5'RACE template-switching synthesis of TCR cDNA. TCRdb re-analysed the 5' RACE reads in MiXCR, keeping a single row per CDR3 protein. The table shows roughly 310,000 distinct CDR3 sequences, with roughly 9.4% occurring only once. The TCR originated in a man aged 18-30 years who received the YFV17D yellow fever vaccine. The material was PBMCs, obtained on the day of the first yellow fever vaccination. This chain connects TRBV5-1 to TRBJ2-2; no definite D call. CDR3 sequence: CASSLRAANTGELFF. The CDR3 bases are TGCGCCAGCAGCTTGAGGGCAGCGAACACCGGGGAGCTGTTTTTT.